This T cell receptor (beta chain) appears in the sequencing data of a study of Ad26.COV2.S vaccination and SARS-CoV-2 variants. Study as a whole: Each vaccinee took Ad26.COV2.S intramuscularly, once or twice 56 days apart.

For this clone: Antigen: not known.

Study conclusions and caveats: Vaccine recipients showed a spike-specific TCR breadth that was higher than in placebo recipients.

Sample treatment: 19 received Ad26.COV2.S at low or high dose, single or two shots; a few received placebo; per-sample allocation not given. Each sample was drawn 63 days after the first injection (of vaccine or placebo). The CDR3 is made up of 14 amino acids. CDR1 KGHSH and CDR2 LQKENI come from the germline V gene. V gave up 3 bases and J gave up 8 bases, with 16 bases separating them. Some clones are missing from TCRdb's copy, which holds only in-frame ones; the method was immunoSEQ multiplex PCR. The sample has about 320,000 clones; roughly 90% are singletons. The genes are TRBV18 and TRBJ1-1, with a possible D match to TRBD1 (5 bases). This receptor was identified in a person aged 18 to 65 who received the Ad26.COV2.S COVID-19 vaccine or a placebo. Sequencing was performed on peripheral blood, taken in a trial of Ad26.COV2.S vaccine versus placebo. The chain's CDR3 is CASSPGKKGTEAFF. CDR3 in DNA: TGTGCCAGCTCACCGGGTAAGAAGGGGACCGAAGCTTTCTTT. Full variable domain (remainder filled in from reference TRBV18 and TRBJ1-1): NAGVMQNPRHLVRRRGQEARLRCSPMKGHSHVYWYRQLPEEGLKFMVYLQKENIIDESGMPKERFSAEFPKEGPSILRIQQVVRGDSAAYFCASSPGKKGTEAFFGQGTRLTVV.